These 5 T cell receptor beta chains were all obtained from the same sample, sequenced in a study of shared clonotypes between healthy human individuals. Sequenced by immunoSEQ multiplex PCR; TCRdb stores in-frame clones only, minus some. Of about 2.2 million clones listed, 93% are singletons. Naive CD8 cells comprised CD45RO-negative, CCR7-positively selected cells, excluding terminally differentiated effector memory CD45RA+ cells. Sequencing was done on a sample of naive CD8+ T cells from PBMCs. The source of these receptors is a man between 18 and 35 years old in good health. Some clones in this sample may be carry-over from other donors' samples.

The rearrangement joins TRBV19 to TRBJ1-1, with D possibly matching TRBD1 (5 bases). The CDR3 runs 15 residues. Germline CDR1 is LNHDA and CDR2 is SQIVND (reference sequence). V shed 5 bases and J shed 4 bases, with 17 bases lying between them. The CDR3 DNA reads as TGTGCCAGTAGTGTCTTACTGGGGGGTCGCACTGAAGCTTTCTTT. Amino acid sequence: CASSVLLGGRTEAFF. Together with reference TRBV19 and TRBJ1-1, the CDR3 gives the full variable domain: DGGITQSPKYLFRKEGQNVTLSCEQNLNHDAMYWYRQDPGQGLRLIYYSQIVNDFQKGDIAEGYSVSREKKESFPLTVTSAQKNPTAFYLCASSVLLGGRTEAFFGQGTRLTVV.

The rearrangement links TRBV5-6 to TRBJ1-3; D is undetermined. CDR1 and CDR2 (germline): SGHDT, YYEEEE. The CDR3 totals 15 residues. With 1 base removed from V and 4 bases from J, the gap between germline ends came to 12 bases. The DNA of the CDR3 is TGTGCCAGCAGCTTGAAGGTTACGGGGGGAAACACCATATATTTT. Its protein is CASSLKVTGGNTIYF.

The genes are TRBV14 and TRBJ1-3; 9 bases fit TRBD1. The CDR3 extends over 14 amino acids. The trim removed 3 bases at V and 7 bases at J, leaving 4 bases unmatched. Germline-derived CDR1 and CDR2 are SGHDN and FVKESK. The CDR3 spells CASSHRGQGNTIYF. CDR3 bases: TGTGCCAGCAGCCACCGGGGACAGGGCAACACCATATATTTT.

This chain joins TRBV4-1 and TRBJ2-7, with 7 bases identical to TRBD1. Trimming removed 11 bases from V and 0 bases from J; junction bases left unmatched: 7. Germline CDR1 reads MGHRA; CDR2 reads YSYEKL. This CDR3 is built from 13 residues. The CDR3 DNA sequence: TGCGCCGCTAGCCCAGGGGGCTCCTACGAGCAGTACTTC. It codes for CAASPGGSYEQYF.

This chain links TRBV5-8 with TRBJ1-3, with 7 bases aligning to TRBD1. Unmatched junction bases numbered 9, after V lost 7 bases and J lost 5 bases. Looked up from germline, CDR1 is SGHTS and CDR2 is YDEGEE. The length of the CDR3 is 14 residues. Here the CDR3 DNA reads TGTGCCAGCCCTAACAGGGGAAATAGAAACACCATATATTTT. It encodes CASPNRGNRNTIYF.